The sequence of this TCR beta chain was determined in a study of shared clonotypes between healthy human individuals. Study-level points and caveats: Around 5% was the fraction of naive CD4 clonotypes found shared across four donors.

The method was immunoSEQ multiplex PCR; TCRdb's version includes in-frame clones alone and lacks a portion of them. The sample holds about 710,000 clones, 60% to 75% seen once. Germline CDR1 is SGHDN and CDR2 is FVKESK. V lost 2 bases to trimming and J lost 4 bases, with 17 bases between them. CDR3 size: 17 residues. Points on this clone: No antigen is known for it.

A split of CD4+ cells into CD45RA+ naive and CD45RA-negative memory subsets was performed. This sequence originates from a woman between 25 and 40 years old in good health. The chain uses TRBV14 and TRBJ2-2; no clear D gene. Specimen: memory CD4+ T cells sorted from blood. Subset indicated: CD45RA-negative fraction. The CDR3, as DNA: TGTGCCAGCAGCCAATTTTCCGCCAGAAGGACCACCGGGGAGCTGTTTTTT. This gives the protein CASSQFSARRTTGELFF. Full variable domain (missing parts from reference TRBV14 and TRBJ2-2): EAGVTQFPSHSVIEKGQTVTLRCDPISGHDNLYWYRRVMGKEIKFLLHFVKESKQDESGMPNNRFLAERTGGTYSTLKVQPAELEDSGVYFCASSQFSARRTTGELFFGEGSRLTVL.